One sample yielded the 17 T cell receptor beta chains listed below, sequenced in a study of Graves' ophthalmopathy and Graves' hyperthyroidism. Amplification of TCR beta CDR3 regions used RNA transcripts. Second-round multiplex PCR came after a first-round RT-PCR that employed HTBI primers. Each CDR3 protein gets one entry after TCRdb re-called the multiplex PCR reads with MiXCR. The sample consists of some 350,000 distinct CDR3 sequences, roughly 15% of them appearing once. Material: peripheral blood. The source is an adult woman with stable Graves' hyperthyroidism.

This clonotype was detected ten times or more. The chain combines TRBV27 with TRBJ2-7; 9 nucleotides align to TRBD2. After removal of 1 base from V and 7 bases from J, the junction contained 8 bases not matched to a gene. The CDR3 length is 15 residues. The germline V gene encodes CDR1 MNHEY and CDR2 SMNVEV (reference sequence). The CDR3 reads CASSLFSGGNGEQYF. The CDR3 nucleotides read TGTGCCAGCAGTTTATTCAGCGGGGGGAATGGAGAGCAGTACTTC.

This clonotype was counted ten times or more. The V and J genes are TRBV4-3 and TRBJ2-2, with 7 bases that match TRBD1. Per the germline V gene, CDR1 is LGHNA and CDR2 is YSLEER. The trim removed 2 bases at V and 3 bases at J, leaving 6 bases unmatched. The CDR3 contains 16 residues. CDR3 sequence (DNA): TGCGCCAGCAGCCAACAAACAGGGGCGGACACCGGGGAGCTGTTTTTT. Protein product: CASSQQTGADTGELFF.

This clonotype occurred many times. The chain couples TRBV20-1 to TRBJ2-7, with a tentative D call TRBD2 (5 bases). V shed 0 bases and J shed 3 bases, with 21 bases lying between them. Germline values: CDR1 DFQATT, CDR2 SNEGSKA (reference sequence). The CDR3 sequence is 17 residues long. This chain's CDR3 is CSARDAPGTAPYYEQYF. The CDR3 bases are TGCAGTGCTAGAGATGCCCCGGGAACAGCACCTTACTACGAGCAGTACTTC.

This clonotype came up many times. J is TRBJ2-7 and V is TRBV19, with D unresolved. V was cut by 3 bases and J by 7 bases, with 13 bases left in between. Germline values: CDR1 LNHDA, CDR2 SQIVND (reference sequence). The CDR3 length is 13 residues. CDR3 sequence (DNA): TGTGCCAGTAGTATCGGAGCGTTCTTTGAGCAGTACTTC. As protein: CASSIGAFFEQYF. The whole variable domain, filled in from reference TRBV19 and TRBJ2-7, reads DGGITQSPKYLFRKEGQNVTLSCEQNLNHDAMYWYRQDPGQGLRLIYYSQIVNDFQKGDIAEGYSVSREKKESFPLTVTSAQKNPTAFYLCASSIGAFFEQYFGPGTRLTVT.

This clonotype was found many times. V and J are TRBV20-1 and TRBJ1-5; D unclear. The CDR3 covers 17 residues. Trimming stripped 1 base from V and 0 bases from J, with 16 bases between. From germline, CDR1 is DFQATT and CDR2 SNEGSKA (reference sequence). The CDR3 loop is CSARGFQNLYSNQPQHF. CDR3 bases: TGCAGTGCTAGAGGTTTTCAGAATCTTTATAGCAATCAGCCCCAGCATTTT.

This clonotype has at least ten counts. The chain combines TRBV5-1 with TRBJ2-2; TRBD1 aligns across 8 bases. The CDR3 runs to 15 residues. With V trimmed by 3 bases and J by 4 bases, 5 bases remained unmatched. Germline-derived CDR1 and CDR2 are SGHRS and YFSETQ. CDR3 amino acids: CASSSGGRSTGELFF. In DNA form, the CDR3 reads TGCGCCAGCAGCTCAGGGGGCAGAAGCACCGGGGAGCTGTTTTTT. The full variable domain, in which reference TRBV5-1 and TRBJ2-2 provide the parts outside the CDR3, is KAGVTQTPRYLIKTRGQQVTLSCSPISGHRSVSWYQQTPGQGLQFLFEYFSETQRNKGNFPGRFSGRQFSNSRSEMNVSTLELGDSALYLCASSSGGRSTGELFFGEGSRLTVL.

This clonotype was detected many times. The rearrangement joins TRBV7-6 to TRBJ2-7, with 8 bases lining up with TRBD2. V shed 5 bases and J 6 bases; nucleotides not matched to a gene: 9. Germline assignment: CDR1 SGHVS and CDR2 FNYEAQ. The CDR3 loop spans 14 amino acids. CDR3 amino acids: CASSTRGGQGEQYF. CDR3 coding DNA: TGTGCCAGCAGCACCCGGGGGGGTCAGGGCGAGCAGTACTTC.

This clonotype was found many times. The junction does not match germline at one end; this may be a read error. The genes are TRBV7-9 and TRBJ1-1, with D possibly being TRBD1 (5 bases). CDR1 is SEHNR, CDR2 FQNEAQ, per germline (reference sequence). The CDR3 consists of 14 residues. This CDR3 reads CASSRRGRGTEASF. The CDR3 nucleotides are TGTGCCAGCAGCAGGCGGGGGAGGGGTACTGAAGCTTCCTTT.

This clonotype appeared many times. J is TRBJ2-7 and V is TRBV20-1, with 9 bases identical to TRBD1. The CDR3 loop spans 14 amino acids. Germline lookup yields CDR1 DFQATT and CDR2 SNEGSKA (reference sequence). The J segment lost 0 bases and the V segment lost 6 bases, leaving 6 bases of the junction unmatched. The CDR3 bases are TGCAGTGCAGAAGACAGGGGGAGCTCCTACGAGCAGTACTTC. It yields the protein CSAEDRGSSYEQYF.

This clonotype was observed many times. The rearrangement links TRBV19 to TRBJ2-2, with 12 bases matching TRBD2. V was pared by 6 bases and J by 5 bases, with 4 bases of the junction left unmatched. Germline CDR1 LNHDA, CDR2 SQIVND (reference sequence). The length of the CDR3 is 15 residues. In DNA form, the CDR3 reads TGTGCCAGTAGGGCAACTAGCGGGAGGACCGGGGAGCTGTTTTTT. Residues: CASRATSGRTGELFF. The full variable domain, rest sourced from reference TRBV19 and TRBJ2-2, is DGGITQSPKYLFRKEGQNVTLSCEQNLNHDAMYWYRQDPGQGLRLIYYSQIVNDFQKGDIAEGYSVSREKKESFPLTVTSAQKNPTAFYLCASRATSGRTGELFFGEGSRLTVL.

This clonotype was seen repeatedly, ten times or more. The CDR3 bases are TGTGCCAGCAGCGGGAACTCTGGAAACACCATATATTTT. It yields the protein CASSGNSGNTIYF. V gene TRBV5-5 combines with J gene TRBJ1-3; no definite D call. This CDR3 comprises 13 residues. V lost 4 bases to trimming and J lost 0 bases, with 5 bases between them. CDR1 is SGHKS and CDR2 is YYEKEE in the germline V gene (reference sequence).

This chain joins TRBV7-9 and TRBJ2-5; 15 bases fit TRBD2. The CDR3 runs 16 residues. Germline-derived CDR1 and CDR2 are SEHNR and FQNEAQ (reference sequence). The V segment lost 4 bases and the J segment 3 bases; nucleotides outside the gene matches: 3. The CDR3 nucleotides read TGTGCCAGCAGCTCCCGGACTAGCGGGAGGGAAGAGACCCAGTACTTC. It yields the protein CASSSRTSGREETQYF. Filled out from reference TRBV7-9 and TRBJ2-5, the complete variable domain reads DTGVSQNPRHKITKRGQNVTFRCDPISEHNRLYWYRQTLGQGPEFLTYFQNEAQLEKSRLLSDRFSAERPKGSFSTLEIQRTEQGDSAMYLCASSSRTSGREETQYFGPGTRLLVL.

The chain recombines TRBV6-5 with TRBJ1-5; no firm D call. The CDR3 runs to 15 residues. The V and J ends lost 0 bases and 3 bases respectively, with 9 bases between them. From germline, CDR1 is MNHEY and CDR2 SVGAGI. The CDR3 protein is CASSYSGGFNQPQHF. DNA for the CDR3: TGTGCCAGCAGTTACTCGGGAGGGTTCAATCAGCCCCAGCATTTT.

This clonotype was counted at least ten times. This chain links TRBV27 with TRBJ2-7; D possibly corresponds to TRBD2 (6 bases). The ends were cut back, 2 bases at V and 4 bases at J, with 15 bases in the middle. The CDR3 sequence is 15 residues long. The germline CDR1 and CDR2 sequences are MNHEY and SMNVEV (reference sequence). The CDR3 region has the DNA TGTGCCAGCAGTTTAAGAGGGACTGGTGCTTACGAGCAGTACTTC. Translated: CASSLRGTGAYEQYF.

This clonotype was recorded many times. The V call is TRBV19, the J call TRBJ2-7; 9 bases fit TRBD1. This CDR3 has 16 amino acids. Germline V gene lookup returns CDR1 LNHDA and CDR2 SQIVND (reference sequence). J was trimmed by 5 bases and V by 5 bases; bases with no gene match: 13. CDR3 nucleotides: TGTGCCAGTAGTTTCCGAAAACAGGGGGCGGCCAACGAGCAGTACTTC. Protein product: CASSFRKQGAANEQYF.

This clonotype showed up many times. The V call is TRBV19, the J call TRBJ1-2; D is undetermined. V was pared by 5 bases and J by 2 bases, with 9 bases between. The CDR3 has 13 amino acids. Germline CDR1 is LNHDA and CDR2 is SQIVND (reference sequence). The CDR3 reads CASSEQLNYGYTF. CDR3 sequence (DNA): TGTGCCAGTAGTGAACAGTTGAACTATGGCTACACCTTC.

This clonotype was detected many times. The chain recombines TRBV20-1 with TRBJ2-7; no firm D call. The length of the CDR3 is 14 residues. The V end lost 0 bases, the J end lost 2 bases, and 11 bases lay between the germline ends. CDR1 DFQATT and CDR2 SNEGSKA come from the germline V gene (reference sequence). CDR3 sequence (DNA): TGCAGTGCTAGAGAACCGACCCGACCCTACGAGCAGTACTTC. It codes for CSAREPTRPYEQYF.